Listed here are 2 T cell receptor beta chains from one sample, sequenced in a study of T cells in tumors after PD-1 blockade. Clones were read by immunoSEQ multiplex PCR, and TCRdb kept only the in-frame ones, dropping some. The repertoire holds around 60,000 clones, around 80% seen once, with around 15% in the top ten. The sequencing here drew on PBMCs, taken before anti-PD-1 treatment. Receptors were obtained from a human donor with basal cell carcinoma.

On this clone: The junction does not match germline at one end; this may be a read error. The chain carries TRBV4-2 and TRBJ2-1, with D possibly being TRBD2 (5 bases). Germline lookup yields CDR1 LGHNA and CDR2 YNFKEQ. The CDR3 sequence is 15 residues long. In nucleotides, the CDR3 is TGTGCCAACAGCCAATCCAACGGGGTAAGCAATGAGCAGTTCTTC. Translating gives CANSQSNGVSNEQFF.

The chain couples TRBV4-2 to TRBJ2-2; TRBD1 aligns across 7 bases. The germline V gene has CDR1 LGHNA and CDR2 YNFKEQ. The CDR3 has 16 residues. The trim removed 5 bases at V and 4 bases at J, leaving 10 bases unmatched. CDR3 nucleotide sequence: TGTGCCAGCAGCGAGGGAGACAGGGATGGCACCGGGGAGCTGTTTTTT. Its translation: CASSEGDRDGTGELFF.